A single T cell receptor (beta chain) is shown here with its context. The sample comes from a study of cytomegalovirus exposure and HLA in healthy donors. Looking at the study overall: The approximately 130 validation repertoires matched the roughly 700 first-cohort repertoires in platform, a later analysis reported.

Clones were sequenced by immunoSEQ multiplex PCR, and TCRdb holds only the in-frame ones, with some missing. This sample yields 90,000 to 140,000 clones, of which about 88% are seen a single time; approximately 4% belongs to the top ten. The V gene's germline CDR1 is SGHVS and CDR2 FQNEAQ. The CDR3 runs to 14 residues. With 7 bases removed from V and 0 bases from J, the gap between germline ends came to 10 bases. The rearrangement uses TRBV7-8 and TRBJ1-5; D unclear. The specimen sequenced was PBMCs. This TCR came from a woman in her late teens or twenties in good health and CMV-seropositive. CDR3 loop: CASNLENSNQPQHF. The CDR3, as DNA: TGTGCCAGCAACCTAGAGAATAGCAATCAGCCCCAGCATTTT.